These T cell receptor beta chains were read from a single sample in a study of blood T cell repertoires in COVID-19. Profiled with immunoSEQ multiplex PCR; TCRdb holds only in-frame clones, not every one. The data show roughly 160,000 clones, with about 87% seen just once and roughly 2.4% held by the top ten. The sample comprised peripheral blood. These receptors all come from a woman older than 75 with COVID-19, enrolled during active disease. Each CDR3 is given with its conserved first and last residue. Clone size is given for some rows only: seen once, a few or many times, or a class if the clone is expanded.

CDR3aa: CASSRGTSGNTGELFF
len: 16
j_gene: TRBJ2-2
abundance: .
v_gene: TRBV5-1

CDR3aa: CASSGGPSYNEQFF
len: 14
j_gene: TRBJ2-1
abundance: .
v_gene: TRBV2

CDR3aa: CATSESSETQYF
len: 12
j_gene: TRBJ2-5
abundance: .
v_gene: TRBV24-1

CDR3aa: CASSTGGNSYEQYF
len: 14
j_gene: TRBJ2-7
abundance: .
v_gene: TRBV7-2

CDR3aa: CASSLVGQGRNEQYF
len: 15
j_gene: TRBJ2-7
abundance: .
v_gene: TRBV5-1

CDR3aa: CASSPDNSNQPQHF
len: 14
j_gene: TRBJ1-5
abundance: .
v_gene: TRBV6-2/TRBV6-3

CDR3aa: CASFSRTGKNEQFF
len: 14
j_gene: TRBJ2-1
abundance: .
v_gene: TRBV18

CDR3aa: CASSPSGSRNEQFF
len: 14
j_gene: TRBJ2-1
abundance: .
v_gene: TRBV7-3

CDR3aa: CSGEIGWGAEAFF
len: 13
j_gene: TRBJ1-1
abundance: .
v_gene: TRBV29-1

CDR3aa: CASRLPGTGVSPLHF
len: 15
j_gene: TRBJ1-6
abundance: .
v_gene: TRBV28

CDR3aa: CATSGGAGGGYEQYF
len: 15
j_gene: TRBJ2-7
abundance: once
v_gene: TRBV7-2

CDR3aa: CASSVEGGTAYGYTF
len: 15
j_gene: TRBJ1-2
abundance: .
v_gene: TRBV9

CDR3aa: CASSSHRDGVNEKLFF
len: 16
j_gene: TRBJ1-4
abundance: .
v_gene: TRBV19

CDR3aa: CASSVGREVSAGELFF
len: 16
j_gene: TRBJ2-2
abundance: .
v_gene: TRBV19

CDR3aa: CASSILLADSYEQYF
len: 15
j_gene: TRBJ2-7
abundance: .
v_gene: TRBV19

CDR3aa: CASSLREGETQYF
len: 13
j_gene: TRBJ2-5
abundance: .
v_gene: TRBV28

CDR3aa: CASSLGSGGNTDTQYF
len: 16
j_gene: TRBJ2-3
abundance: .
v_gene: TRBV7-2

CDR3aa: CASSQAVGTSGSAETQYF
len: 18
j_gene: TRBJ2-5
abundance: .
v_gene: TRBV4-3

CDR3aa: CASSQHPGLAGRSGELFF
len: 18
j_gene: TRBJ2-2
abundance: .
v_gene: TRBV14

CDR3aa: CASSQGQLNTEAFF
len: 14
j_gene: TRBJ1-1
abundance: .
v_gene: TRBV16

CDR3aa: CASQRNAGHEQYF
len: 13
j_gene: TRBJ2-7
abundance: few
v_gene: TRBV5-1

CDR3aa: CASSLLAGGPHEQFF
len: 15
j_gene: TRBJ2-1
abundance: once
v_gene: TRBV7-9

CDR3aa: CASSLVGRGPDTQYF
len: 15
j_gene: TRBJ2-3
abundance: .
v_gene: TRBV5-1

CDR3aa: CASSPGTGGSGYTF
len: 14
j_gene: TRBJ1-2
abundance: .
v_gene: TRBV5-1

CDR3aa: CASSSWTGHYGYTF
len: 14
j_gene: TRBJ1-2
abundance: .
v_gene: TRBV19

CDR3aa: CASSTGTEQPQHF
len: 13
j_gene: TRBJ1-5
abundance: .
v_gene: TRBV6-5

CDR3aa: CASSPIFSTNSGNTIYF
len: 17
j_gene: TRBJ1-3
abundance: .
v_gene: TRBV28

CDR3aa: CASREPQGDTQYF
len: 13
j_gene: TRBJ2-3
abundance: .
v_gene: TRBV9

CDR3aa: CSLSSYNEQFF
len: 11
j_gene: TRBJ2-1
abundance: .
v_gene: TRBV20-1

CDR3aa: CASGWGPSEAFF
len: 12
j_gene: TRBJ1-1
abundance: .
v_gene: TRBV27

CDR3aa: CASSSQEGGDTEAFF
len: 15
j_gene: TRBJ1-1
abundance: few
v_gene: TRBV4-1

CDR3aa: CASSRGSGELFF
len: 12
j_gene: TRBJ2-2
abundance: .
v_gene: TRBV7-2

CDR3aa: CASSATGVGTEAFF
len: 14
j_gene: TRBJ1-1
abundance: .
v_gene: TRBV7-9

CDR3aa: CAHGAGNYGYTF
len: 12
j_gene: TRBJ1-2
abundance: .
v_gene: TRBV10-3

CDR3aa: CASRLGQGPNQPQHF
len: 15
j_gene: TRBJ1-5
abundance: .
v_gene: TRBV27

CDR3aa: CASSLNRYNQPQHF
len: 14
j_gene: TRBJ1-5
abundance: .
v_gene: TRBV6-6

CDR3aa: CASRTGQVSVEAFF
len: 14
j_gene: TRBJ1-1
abundance: .
v_gene: TRBV27

CDR3aa: CASSLVTQLAYYGYTF
len: 16
j_gene: TRBJ1-2
abundance: .
v_gene: TRBV13

CDR3aa: CASGGGRFNYGYTF
len: 14
j_gene: TRBJ1-2
abundance: .
v_gene: TRBV2

CDR3aa: CASSFTSTDNEQFF
len: 14
j_gene: TRBJ2-1
abundance: .
v_gene: TRBV7-2

CDR3aa: CASSMTGRGYEQYF
len: 14
j_gene: TRBJ2-7
abundance: once
v_gene: TRBV19

CDR3aa: CASSSRDRGYFNEKLFF
len: 17
j_gene: TRBJ1-4
abundance: .
v_gene: TRBV5-6

CDR3aa: CASSSRGRTRREAFF
len: 15
j_gene: TRBJ1-1
abundance: .
v_gene: TRBV13

CDR3aa: CASRRQEETQYF
len: 12
j_gene: TRBJ2-5
abundance: .
v_gene: TRBV7-9

CDR3aa: CAGGSNYGYTF
len: 11
j_gene: TRBJ1-2
abundance: .
v_gene: TRBV7-2

CDR3aa: CASSWDRDSYNEQFF
len: 15
j_gene: TRBJ2-1
abundance: .
v_gene: TRBV7-2

CDR3aa: CASSVDSTGFNSPLHF
len: 16
j_gene: TRBJ1-6
abundance: once
v_gene: TRBV9

CDR3aa: CASSPWGVGSNQPQHF
len: 16
j_gene: TRBJ1-5
abundance: .
v_gene: TRBV5-6

CDR3aa: CASSLTSGTYNEQFF
len: 15
j_gene: TRBJ2-1
abundance: .
v_gene: TRBV7-2

CDR3aa: CATSRDQGLEGYTF
len: 14
j_gene: TRBJ1-2
abundance: few
v_gene: TRBV15

CDR3aa: CASSYSAGNTEAFF
len: 14
j_gene: TRBJ1-1
abundance: few
v_gene: TRBV6-5

CDR3aa: CASSEVASGRAVEQFF
len: 16
j_gene: TRBJ2-1
abundance: .
v_gene: TRBV6-1

CDR3aa: CASSVNREETQYF
len: 13
j_gene: TRBJ2-5
abundance: .
v_gene: TRBV2

CDR3aa: CATSRDQGSQETQYF
len: 15
j_gene: TRBJ2-5
abundance: .
v_gene: TRBV15

CDR3aa: CASSPGQVNTEAFF
len: 14
j_gene: TRBJ1-1
abundance: .
v_gene: TRBV19

CDR3aa: CASSHLQGDTEAFF
len: 14
j_gene: TRBJ1-1
abundance: few
v_gene: TRBV4-3

CDR3aa: CASSVPQGMNTEAFF
len: 15
j_gene: TRBJ1-1
abundance: .
v_gene: TRBV5-4

CDR3aa: CASRTGYTEAFF
len: 12
j_gene: TRBJ1-1
abundance: .
v_gene: TRBV12-3/TRBV12-4

CDR3aa: CASSSGTGKDGYTF
len: 14
j_gene: TRBJ1-2
abundance: .
v_gene: TRBV7-3